This entry concerns a single TCR beta chain. Germline V gene sequence: CDR1 SEHNR, CDR2 FQNEAQ (reference sequence). V was clipped by 1 base and J by 6 bases, with 15 bases between them. CDR3 length: 15 residues. TCRdb's table, derived via immunoSEQ multiplex PCR, lists solely in-frame clones and lacks some. The sample shows about 100,000 clones, 91% of them seen only once. This specimen comes from a study of T cell changes during pregnancy in multiple sclerosis. This material consisted of peripheral blood, taken in the second trimester of pregnancy. The chain uses TRBV7-9 and TRBJ1-1; tentatively, D is TRBD1 (6 bases). This TCR was sampled from a female donor with multiple sclerosis, enrolled in a pregnancy study. CDR3 sequence reads: CASSLGGGERAEAFF. The DNA of the CDR3 is TGTGCCAGCAGCTTAGGAGGGGGAGAACGGGCTGAAGCTTTCTTT.